A single sample gave rise to the 13 T cell receptor beta chains below, sequenced in a study of blood T cell repertoires in COVID-19. The table came from immunoSEQ multiplex PCR; TCRdb's copy has only in-frame clones and leaves some out. The data hold roughly 260,000 clones, with around nine tenths observed a single time. Sequenced material: peripheral blood. The receptors come from a man aged 40-49 years who had recovered from COVID-19.

Here the CDR3 reads CASSSRRGLAGKGETQYF. CDR3 DNA sequence: TGTGCCAGCAGCTCCAGGAGGGGACTAGCGGGGAAGGGAGAGACCCAGTACTTC. The genes are TRBV7-9 and TRBJ2-5, with 13 bases lining up with TRBD2. V lost 4 bases to trimming and J lost 4 bases; unmatched junction nucleotides: 12. Germline CDR1 is SEHNR and CDR2 is FQNEAQ (reference sequence). The CDR3 has 18 amino acids.

The chain has TRBV7-9 and TRBJ2-1; D is perhaps TRBD2 (6 bases). The CDR3 runs to 13 residues. The germline CDR1 and CDR2 sequences are SEHNR and FQNEAQ (reference sequence). Between the trimmed V and J ends, which lost 3 bases and 7 bases, there was a span of 10 bases. The CDR3 is CASSLRGGNEQFF. The CDR3 DNA sequence: TGTGCCAGCAGCTTGCGGGGTGGGAATGAGCAGTTCTTC.

V and J are TRBV5-5 and TRBJ2-1, with 9 bases fitting TRBD2. This CDR3 comprises 20 residues. The V segment lost 3 bases and the J segment 0 bases; nucleotides outside the gene matches: 16. CDR1 is SGHKS, CDR2 YYEKEE, per germline (reference sequence). For the CDR3, the DNA is TGTGCCAGCAGCTATAATATAGCGCGGGGGGGCCCTAGCTCCTACAATGAGCAGTTCTTC. Translating gives CASSYNIARGGPSSYNEQFF. The full variable domain, with the rest looked up from reference TRBV5-5 and TRBJ2-1, is DAGVTQSPTHLIKTRGQQVTLRCSPISGHKSVSWYQQVLGQGPQFIFQYYEKEERGRGNFPDRFSARQFPNYSSELNVNALLLGDSALYLCASSYNIARGGPSSYNEQFFGPGTRLTVL.

The rearrangement joins TRBV20-1 to TRBJ2-7, with D hard to call. V was clipped by 3 bases and J by 6 bases, with 15 bases between them. Germline values: CDR1 DFQATT, CDR2 SNEGSKA (reference sequence). This CDR3 has 13 residues. The CDR3 DNA reads TGCAGTGCTAGTGGCTCGCCCCGCGGCGAGCAGTACTTC. It encodes CSASGSPRGEQYF.

This chain uses TRBV9 with TRBJ2-5; 8 bases are shared with TRBD2. From germline, CDR1 is SGDLS and CDR2 YYNGEE. Losses at the gene ends were 4 bases for V and 3 bases for J; bases not matched to a gene: 8. The CDR3 is 15 amino acids. CDR3 in amino acids: CASSLRLGREETQYF. As DNA, the CDR3 is TGTGCCAGCAGCCTCCGGCTCGGGAGGGAAGAGACCCAGTACTTC.

The chain uses TRBV5-4 and TRBJ1-2, with TRBD1 matching 7 bases. This CDR3 is 17 amino acids long. With 4 bases clipped from V and 0 bases from J, the junction kept 12 bases outside the gene matches. Germline lookup yields CDR1 SGHNT and CDR2 YYREEE (reference sequence). In nucleotides, the CDR3 is TGTGCCAGCAGCGCCCCCAGCGGACAGGATACTAACTATGGCTACACCTTC. The encoded protein is CASSAPSGQDTNYGYTF.

The rearrangement links TRBV7-2 to TRBJ1-6; the match to TRBD1 covers 7 bases. Germline V gene sequence: CDR1 SGHTA, CDR2 FQGNSA. This CDR3 is 15 amino acids long. The V gene end was trimmed by 3 bases and the J gene end by 6 bases; junction bases not matched to a gene: 5. The CDR3: CASSFGDSLNSPLHF. CDR3 bases: TGTGCCAGCAGCTTCGGGGACAGCCTTAATTCACCCCTCCACTTT.

This clone was seen only once. The sample carries other DNA sequences with the same CDR3. The CDR3 reads CASSLGQNTEAFF. Written as DNA, the CDR3 is TGTGCCAGCAGCTTAGGACAGAACACTGAAGCTTTCTTT. The chain carries TRBV7-9 and TRBJ1-1; D uncertain. The CDR3 length is 13 residues. Germline-derived CDR1 and CDR2 are SEHNR and FQNEAQ (reference sequence). Trimming removed 1 base at V and 1 base at J, with 4 bases between.

The rearrangement joins TRBV5-1 to TRBJ2-3; 7 nucleotides agree with TRBD1. The CDR3 spans 15 residues. In germline, CDR1 is SGHRS, CDR2 YFSETQ. V lost 4 bases, J lost 4 bases, and 9 bases stayed unmatched. The CDR3, as DNA: TGCGCCAGCAGCAACCGGGACAGTCCGGCAGATACGCAGTATTTT. Translating it yields CASSNRDSPADTQYF.

The rearrangement links TRBV19 to TRBJ2-5; 7 bases fit TRBD1. Germline V lookup: CDR1 LNHDA, CDR2 SQIVND (reference sequence). Trimming at V came to 11 bases and at J to 4 bases, leaving 16 bases not matched to a gene. This CDR3 is built from 15 residues. CDR3 loop: CAGKTQGTLSETQYF. CDR3 nucleotides: TGTGCCGGTAAAACACAGGGGACCCTATCAGAGACCCAGTACTTC.

The CDR3 loop reads CATSKAGVFYNEQFF. CDR3 DNA: TGTGCCACCAGTAAAGCGGGAGTGTTCTACAATGAGCAGTTCTTC. The chain joins TRBV15 to TRBJ2-1; 8 positions agree with TRBD2. The CDR3 extends over 15 amino acids. CDR1 is LNHNV, CDR2 YYDKDF, per germline (reference sequence). V was pared by 6 bases and J by 3 bases, with 7 bases of the junction left unmatched. Full variable domain (outside the CDR3, taken from reference TRBV15 and TRBJ2-1): DAMVIQNPRYQVTQFGKPVTLSCSQTLNHNVMYWYQQKSSQAPKLLFHYYDKDFNNEADTPDNFQSRRPNTSFCFLDIRSPGLGDTAMYLCATSKAGVFYNEQFFGPGTRLTVL.

For the CDR3, the DNA is TGTGCCAGTAGTCCGGGACAGGGGCCCTTAGAGCAGTTCTTC. This encodes CASSPGQGPLEQFF. V gene TRBV19 combines with J gene TRBJ2-1; TRBD1 aligns across 10 bases. CDR3 length: 14 amino acids. Germline trimming cut 5 bases from V and 10 bases from J; bases unmatched to any gene: 8. Germline values: CDR1 LNHDA, CDR2 SQIVND (reference sequence). The full variable domain, its missing parts supplied by reference TRBV19 and TRBJ2-1, is DGGITQSPKYLFRKEGQNVTLSCEQNLNHDAMYWYRQDPGQGLRLIYYSQIVNDFQKGDIAEGYSVSREKKESFPLTVTSAQKNPTAFYLCASSPGQGPLEQFFGPGTRLTVL.

This clone appeared once. V gene TRBV7-6 combines with J gene TRBJ1-1, with unresolved D. The CDR3 loop spans 13 amino acids. Germline loops: CDR1 SGHVS, CDR2 FNYEAQ. Trimming cost V 5 bases and J 11 bases, with 18 bases left between them. In DNA, the CDR3 is TGTGCCAGCAGCCTAAAGGAAGCGGCCGTGGCTTTCTTT. It specifies CASSLKEAAVAFF.